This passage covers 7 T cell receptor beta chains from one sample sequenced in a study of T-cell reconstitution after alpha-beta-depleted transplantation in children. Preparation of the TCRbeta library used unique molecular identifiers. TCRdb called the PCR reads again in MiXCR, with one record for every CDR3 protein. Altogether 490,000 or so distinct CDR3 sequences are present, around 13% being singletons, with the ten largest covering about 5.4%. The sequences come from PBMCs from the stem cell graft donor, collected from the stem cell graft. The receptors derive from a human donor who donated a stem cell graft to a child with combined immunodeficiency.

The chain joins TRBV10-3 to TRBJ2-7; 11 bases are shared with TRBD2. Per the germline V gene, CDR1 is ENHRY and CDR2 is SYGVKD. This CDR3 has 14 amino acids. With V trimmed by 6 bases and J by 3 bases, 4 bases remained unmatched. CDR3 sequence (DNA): TGTGCCATCAGGGGGACTAGCGGTCACTACGAGCAGTACTTC. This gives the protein CAIRGTSGHYEQYF.

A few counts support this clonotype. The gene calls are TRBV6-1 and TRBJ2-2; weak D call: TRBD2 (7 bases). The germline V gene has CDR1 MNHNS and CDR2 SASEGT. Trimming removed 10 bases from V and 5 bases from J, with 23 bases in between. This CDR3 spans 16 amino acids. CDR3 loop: CATTVGGGRGTGELFF. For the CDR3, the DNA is TGTGCCACCACTGTTGGGGGGGGGCGAGGGACCGGGGAGCTGTTTTTT.

CDR3 residues: CASSYRGVWDEAFF. The CDR3 DNA is TGTGCCAGCAGTTACAGGGGAGTGTGGGATGAAGCTTTCTTT. V usage is TRBV28 and J usage is TRBJ1-1; 7 bases are shared with TRBD1. The CDR3 has 14 amino acids. The germline V gene encodes CDR1 MDHEN and CDR2 SYDVKM. The junction had 9 bases not matched to a gene; V was cut back by 4 bases and J by 7 bases.

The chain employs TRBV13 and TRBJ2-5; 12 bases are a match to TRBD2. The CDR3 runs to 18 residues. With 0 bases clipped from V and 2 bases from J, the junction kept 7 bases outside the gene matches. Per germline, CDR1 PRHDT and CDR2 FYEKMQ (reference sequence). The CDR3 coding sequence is TGTGCCAGCAGCTTAGGGCGGCTAGCGGGAGGGGTACAAGAGACCCAGTACTTC. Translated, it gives CASSLGRLAGGVQETQYF.

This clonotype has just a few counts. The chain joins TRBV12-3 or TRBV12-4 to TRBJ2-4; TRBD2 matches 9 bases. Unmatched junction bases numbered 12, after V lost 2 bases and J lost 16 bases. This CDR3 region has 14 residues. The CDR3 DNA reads TGTGCCAGCAGTTTATCGATGGCTAGCGGGATAGAATACTTC. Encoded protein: CASSLSMASGIEYF.

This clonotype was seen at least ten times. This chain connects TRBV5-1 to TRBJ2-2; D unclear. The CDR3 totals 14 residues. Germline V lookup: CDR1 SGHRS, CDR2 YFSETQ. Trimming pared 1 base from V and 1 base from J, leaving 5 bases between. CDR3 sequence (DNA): TGCGCCAGCAGCTTGACGGTGAACACCGGGGAGCTGTTTTTT. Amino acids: CASSLTVNTGELFF.

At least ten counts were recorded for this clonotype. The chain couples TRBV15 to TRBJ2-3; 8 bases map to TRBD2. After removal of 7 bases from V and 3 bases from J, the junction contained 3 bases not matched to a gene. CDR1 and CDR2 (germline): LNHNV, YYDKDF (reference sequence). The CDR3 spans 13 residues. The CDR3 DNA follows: TGTGCCACCATCGGGACTAGTACAGATACGCAGTATTTT. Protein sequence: CATIGTSTDTQYF.